These 26 T cell receptor beta chains were all obtained from the same sample, sequenced in a study of blood T cell repertoires in COVID-19. Sequenced by immunoSEQ multiplex PCR; TCRdb stores in-frame clones only, minus some. The data contain about 70,000 clones, about 85% of them singletons. Sequences were obtained from peripheral blood. The receptors were gathered from an elderly man with acute or convalescent COVID-19.

This chain uses TRBV6-6 with TRBJ1-1; possible D gene TRBD1, 6 bases. This CDR3 has 13 residues. Trimming pared 4 bases from V and 5 bases from J, leaving 11 bases between. CDR1 MNHNY and CDR2 SVGAGI come from the germline V gene (reference sequence). The CDR3 coding sequence is TGTGCCAGCAGTTCCCTCGGGACAACTGAAGCTTTCTTT. It encodes CASSSLGTTEAFF.

The J gene is TRBJ2-5, the V gene TRBV11-2; 9 bases align to TRBD2. The germline gives CDR1 SGHAT, CDR2 FQNNGV. V lost 8 bases, J lost 1 base, and 14 bases stayed unmatched. CDR3 length equals 17 residues. The CDR3 spells CASGEGAASGIQETQYF. CDR3 DNA: TGTGCCAGCGGGGAAGGGGCAGCTAGCGGGATCCAAGAGACCCAGTACTTC. Filled out from reference TRBV11-2 and TRBJ2-5, the complete variable domain reads EAGVAQSPRYKIIEKRQSVAFWCNPISGHATLYWYQQILGQGPKLLIQFQNNGVVDDSQLPKDRFSAERLKGVDSTLKIQPAKLEDSAVYLCASGEGAASGIQETQYFGPGTRLLVL.

Concerning this clone: Relative to the germline gene, one junction end is altered; a read error may explain this. J is TRBJ2-7 and V is TRBV3-1 (or the pseudogene TRBV3-2), with a tentative D call TRBD2 (6 bases). Germline loops: CDR1 LGHDT, CDR2 YNNKEL (reference sequence). The CDR3 covers 13 residues. The CDR3 reads CASSQDPRERANF. The CDR3 DNA reads as TGTGCCAGCAGCCAAGACCCGAGGGAGCGGGCCAACTTC.

This clone occurred a few times. CDR3 sequence: CSGAGDVNEQYF. In nucleotides, the CDR3 is TGCAGCGGAGCGGGAGACGTCAACGAGCAGTACTTC. The V gene is TRBV29-1, the J gene TRBJ2-7; 8 nucleotides match TRBD2. With 7 bases clipped from V and 5 bases from J, the junction kept 7 bases outside the gene matches. Per germline, CDR1 SQVTM and CDR2 ANQGSEA. This CDR3 comprises 12 residues.

The gene calls are TRBV7-2 and TRBJ2-1; the match to TRBD2 covers 12 bases. V shed 1 base and J 12 bases; nucleotides not matched to a gene: 16. Per germline, CDR1 SGHTA and CDR2 FQGNSA. The CDR3 length is 18 residues. The CDR3 region has the DNA TGTGCCAGCAGCTTAGAACTAGCGGGAGGATTTAGTGGTAGTGGGCAGTTCTTC. Its protein is CASSLELAGGFSGSGQFF. Based on the CDR3 plus reference TRBV7-2 and TRBJ2-1, the full variable domain is GAGVSQSPSNKVTEKGKDVELRCDPISGHTALYWYRQSLGQGLEFLIYFQGNSAPDKSGLPSDRFSAERTGGSVSTLTIQRTQQEDSAVYLCASSLELAGGFSGSGQFFGPGTRLTVL.

The V gene is TRBV28, the J gene TRBJ1-5; TRBD1 might be the D (5 bases). V lost 5 bases and J 4 bases, leaving 18 bases between the germline ends. Germline CDR1 and CDR2: MDHEN and SYDVKM. The CDR3 length is 16 residues. CDR3 in amino acids: CASSPPRSGGNQPQHF. The CDR3 bases are TGTGCCAGCAGTCCCCCAAGGTCGGGGGGGAATCAGCCCCAGCATTTT.

The chain links TRBV19 to TRBJ2-2, with unresolved D. Germline CDR1 LNHDA, CDR2 SQIVND (reference sequence). This CDR3 region has 16 residues. The V and J ends lost 3 bases and 4 bases respectively, with 15 bases between them. The CDR3 nucleotides read TGTGCCAGTAGTATGTCCGCGAGGATAATCACCGGGGAGCTGTTTTTT. Amino acids: CASSMSARIITGELFF.

The genes are TRBV5-6 and TRBJ1-2; 7 bases agree with TRBD1. The CDR3 consists of 15 residues. Trimming at V came to 0 bases and at J to 8 bases, leaving 10 bases not matched to a gene. The V gene's germline CDR1 is SGHDT and CDR2 YYEEEE. CDR3: CASSLVDRDGAGYTF. CDR3 nucleotide sequence: TGTGCCAGCAGCTTGGTCGACAGGGACGGGGCCGGCTACACCTTC. The entire variable domain, with the rest obtained from reference TRBV5-6 and TRBJ1-2, is as follows: DAGVTQSPTHLIKTRGQQVTLRCSPKSGHDTVSWYQQALGQGPQFIFQYYEEEERQRGNFPDRFSGHQFPNYSSELNVNALLLGDSALYLCASSLVDRDGAGYTFGSGTRLTVV.

The CDR3 region has the DNA TGTGCCTGGACCGGAGGGGCGAACACTGAAGCTTTCTTT. Its translation is CAWTGGANTEAFF. The rearrangement links TRBV30 to TRBJ1-1; tentatively, D is TRBD1 (5 bases). In germline, CDR1 is GTSNPN, CDR2 SVGIG (reference sequence). The CDR3 is 13 residues long. The ends were cut back, 4 bases at V and 1 base at J, with 10 bases in the middle.

This chain uses TRBV7-2 with TRBJ2-2; 9 nucleotides agree with TRBD2. Looked up from germline, CDR1 is SGHTA and CDR2 is FQGNSA. V lost 6 bases to trimming and J lost 4 bases; unmatched junction nucleotides: 3. The CDR3 has 14 residues. CDR3 residues: CASRSAGGTGELFF. The CDR3 coding sequence is TGTGCCAGCAGGTCAGCGGGAGGCACCGGGGAGCTGTTTTTT. The whole variable domain, remainder taken from reference TRBV7-2 and TRBJ2-2, is GAGVSQSPSNKVTEKGKDVELRCDPISGHTALYWYRQSLGQGLEFLIYFQGNSAPDKSGLPSDRFSAERTGGSVSTLTIQRTQQEDSAVYLCASRSAGGTGELFFGEGSRLTVL.

The chain is built from TRBV13 and TRBJ2-2; 8 nucleotides align to TRBD1. V shed 0 bases and J 4 bases; nucleotides not matched to a gene: 7. CDR3 length: 17 residues. Germline CDR1 PRHDT, CDR2 FYEKMQ (reference sequence). The CDR3: CASSLGTTGGSTGELFF. In nucleotides, the CDR3 is TGTGCCAGCAGCTTAGGTACCACAGGGGGAAGCACCGGGGAGCTGTTTTTT.

This chain links TRBV18 with TRBJ1-2, with D possibly matching TRBD1 (6 bases). V was cut by 1 base and J by 2 bases, with 14 bases left in between. Germline V gene data show CDR1 as KGHSH and CDR2 as LQKENI. The CDR3 has 16 residues. CDR3 in amino acids: CASSPQGTLENYGYTF. The CDR3, as DNA: TGTGCCAGCTCACCACAGGGGACACTTGAGAACTATGGCTACACCTTC.

The chain uses TRBV6-5 and TRBJ1-2, with a weak D call TRBD1 (5 bases). Trimming took 2 bases from V and 4 from J, leaving 17 bases between them. The germline V gene has CDR1 MNHEY and CDR2 SVGAGI. This CDR3 spans 16 amino acids. CDR3 sequence: CASSYSRGYGPYGYTF. DNA for the CDR3: TGTGCCAGCAGTTACAGTAGGGGCTACGGACCCTATGGCTACACCTTC.

The chain couples TRBV30 to TRBJ1-4; D unclear. CDR3 size: 14 residues. V shed 3 bases and J shed 4 bases, with 12 bases lying between them. The germline V gene has CDR1 GTSNPN and CDR2 SVGIG (reference sequence). The CDR3 region is CAWRVGGSNEKLFF. DNA of the CDR3: TGTGCCTGGAGGGTCGGCGGAAGTAATGAAAAACTGTTTTTT. Combining the CDR3 with reference TRBV30 and TRBJ1-4 gives the whole variable domain SQTIHQWPATLVQPVGSPLSLECTVEGTSNPNLYWYRQAAGRGLQLLFYSVGIGQISSEVPQNLSASRPQDRQFILSSKKLLLSDSGFYLCAWRVGGSNEKLFFGSGTQLSVL.

The genes are TRBV30 and TRBJ1-2; a weak D match, TRBD1 (6 bases). Germline CDR1 GTSNPN, CDR2 SVGIG (reference sequence). The CDR3 spans 15 residues. V lost 5 bases to trimming and J lost 5 bases, with 21 bases between them. This CDR3 is CAWLFKGGGAYGYTF. The DNA of the CDR3 is TGTGCCTGGCTTTTTAAAGGGGGGGGCGCGTATGGCTACACCTTC.

This clone was seen more than once but under ten times. V is TRBV30 and J is TRBJ1-3; tentatively, D is TRBD1 (5 bases). Trimming took off 1 base at V and 1 base at J, with 8 bases between the two ends. The CDR3 totals 14 residues. Germline lookup yields CDR1 GTSNPN and CDR2 SVGIG (reference sequence). CDR3 nucleotides: TGTGCCTGGAGTGCAGGGAAGTCTGGAAACACCATATATTTT. Protein product: CAWSAGKSGNTIYF.

The chain employs TRBV13 and TRBJ2-1, with a possible D match to TRBD1 (6 bases). The V and J ends lost 5 bases and 7 bases respectively, with 18 bases between them. CDR1 is PRHDT, CDR2 FYEKMQ, per germline (reference sequence). The CDR3 covers 15 residues. The CDR3 is CASSTPGHHSNEQFF. The DNA for the CDR3 is TGTGCCAGCAGCACCCCGGGACACCACTCTAATGAGCAGTTCTTC.

The chain couples TRBV4-2 to TRBJ2-1; a weak D match, TRBD1 (6 bases). The CDR3 is 16 residues long. The germline CDR1 and CDR2 sequences are LGHNA and YNFKEQ. The ends were cut back, 2 bases at V and 6 bases at J, with 17 bases in the middle. CDR3 amino acids: CASSQSFRGRGNEQFF. CDR3 DNA sequence: TGTGCCAGCAGCCAATCCTTCAGGGGCCGGGGCAATGAGCAGTTCTTC.

This clone is a singleton in its sample. The chain has TRBV28 and TRBJ1-1; a possible D gene is TRBD1 (6 bases). Germline V CDR1 and CDR2: MDHEN, SYDVKM. Trimming stripped 6 bases from V and 4 bases from J, with 18 bases between. The CDR3 spans 15 residues. CDR3 protein: CASRYWWGGPTEAFF. CDR3 bases: TGTGCCAGCAGATACTGGTGGGGGGGCCCCACTGAAGCTTTCTTT.

V and J are TRBV30 and TRBJ2-1; TRBD2 aligns across 11 bases. Germline assignment: CDR1 GTSNPN and CDR2 SVGIG (reference sequence). Trimming took 3 bases from V and 10 from J; bases not matched to a gene: 8. CDR3 length: 14 amino acids. The CDR3 reads CAWRGLAGGLEQFF. The CDR3 nucleotides read TGTGCCTGGAGGGGCCTAGCGGGAGGCCTCGAGCAGTTCTTC.

The chain combines TRBV7-6 with TRBJ1-1; 9 nucleotides match TRBD1. With V trimmed by 5 bases and J by 6 bases, 10 bases remained unmatched. The CDR3 has 15 amino acids. Per the germline V gene, CDR1 is SGHVS and CDR2 is FNYEAQ. The chain's CDR3 is CASSLKDRGSSEAFF. Written as DNA, the CDR3 is TGTGCCAGCAGCCTTAAGGACAGGGGAAGCTCTGAAGCTTTCTTT. The full variable domain, completed using reference TRBV7-6 and TRBJ1-1, is GAGVSQSPRYKVTKRGQDVALRCDPISGHVSLYWYRQALGQGPEFLTYFNYEAQQDKSGLPNDRFSAERPEGSISTLTIQRTEQRDSAMYRCASSLKDRGSSEAFFGQGTRLTVV.

The chain recombines TRBV6-1 with TRBJ1-5; no definite D call. This CDR3 is built from 15 residues. Per germline, CDR1 MNHNS and CDR2 SASEGT. Trimming removed 0 bases at V and 9 bases at J, with 15 bases between. The chain's CDR3 is CASSEALHGLWPQHF. CDR3 bases: TGTGCCAGCAGTGAAGCGCTTCACGGTTTATGGCCCCAGCATTTT.

The chain links TRBV4-2 to TRBJ2-3; 8 bases line up with TRBD2. The length of the CDR3 is 16 residues. Germline V CDR1 and CDR2: LGHNA, YNFKEQ. Germline trimming cut 3 bases from V and 3 bases from J; bases unmatched to any gene: 8. The CDR3 here is CASSHKRAGDTDTQYF. In DNA, the CDR3 is TGTGCCAGCAGCCACAAGAGAGCGGGAGATACAGATACGCAGTATTTT.

This clone was found once. The chain links TRBV4-1 to TRBJ2-1; TRBD2 aligns across 8 bases. The CDR3 runs 18 residues. Germline CDR1 and CDR2: MGHRA and YSYEKL. The V and J ends lost 1 base and 1 base, in that order; junction bases with no gene match: 9. This chain's CDR3 is CASSQAGGGRLSYNEQFF. In DNA form, the CDR3 reads TGCGCCAGCAGCCAAGCCGGGGGCGGGAGGCTATCCTACAATGAGCAGTTCTTC.

This chain links TRBV24-1 with TRBJ2-1; the match to TRBD2 covers 9 bases. There are 15 residues in the CDR3. V lost 1 base, J lost 7 bases, and 4 bases stayed unmatched. In germline, CDR1 is KGHDR, CDR2 SFDVKD. CDR3 sequence: CATSDFRGRANEQFF. CDR3 DNA: TGTGCCACCAGTGATTTTCGCGGGAGGGCGAATGAGCAGTTCTTC.

The chain recombines TRBV11-2 with TRBJ1-1; D call uncertain. V lost 4 bases and J 0 bases, leaving 12 bases between the germline ends. The CDR3 sequence is 15 residues long. The germline V gene encodes CDR1 SGHAT and CDR2 FQNNGV. The CDR3 nucleotides read TGTGCCAGCAGCTCCTGGACCGGGATGAACACTGAAGCTTTCTTT. Translated, it gives CASSSWTGMNTEAFF.